Listed below are T cell receptor beta chains from one sample, sequenced in a study of cytomegalovirus exposure and HLA in healthy donors. The repertoire was sequenced with immunoSEQ multiplex PCR; TCRdb's copy has only in-frame clones and lacks some. The data contain 95,000 to 150,000 clones, approximately 84% of them singletons. The sample consisted of PBMCs. The receptors originated from a man aged 45-60 years in good health and CMV-seronegative. CDR3s include the opening cysteine and the closing phenylalanine or tryptophan. The D gene is left open where the match is weak. Size tells how often a clone was seen (once, few, many) or the class of an expanded clone, and some rows leave it out.

v_call	clone_size	d_call	j_call	cdr3_aa	cdr3_nt
TRBV5-8	once	TRBD1	TRBJ1-5	CASSGTGGENQPQHF	TGTGCCAGCAGCGGGACAGGGGGCGAGAATCAGCCCCAGCATTTT
TRBV5-4	once	NA	TRBJ1-2	CAFQQGEHGYTF	TGTGCCTTCCAACAGGGAGAGCATGGCTACACCTTC
TRBV5-1	NA	NA	TRBJ2-6	CASSLEGGVGANVLTF	TGCGCCAGCAGCTTGGAGGGGGGGGTTGGGGCCAACGTCCTGACTTTC
TRBV7-2	NA	NA	TRBJ1-5	CASSLRGLNQPQHF	TGTGCCAGCAGTCTAAGGGGTCTTAATCAGCCCCAGCATTTT
TRBV6-5	once	NA	TRBJ2-1	CASSYSRGADEQFF	TGTGCCAGCAGTTACTCCCGGGGGGCGGATGAGCAGTTCTTC
TRBV13	once	NA	TRBJ1-2	CASSLYEGGAHKPYGYTF	TGTGCCAGCAGCTTATATGAGGGAGGCGCTCATAAACCGTATGGCTACACCTTC
TRBV19	NA	NA	TRBJ1-2	CASSIVFGDASYTF	TGTGCCAGTAGTATAGTTTTCGGAGACGCTAGCTACACCTTC
TRBV5-1	NA	TRBD1	TRBJ2-6	CASSFLGQGLSGANVLTF	TGCGCCAGCAGCTTCCTAGGACAGGGCCTCTCTGGGGCCAACGTCCTGACTTTC
TRBV11-2	NA	NA	TRBJ2-5	CASSFKVAVFRETQYF	TGTGCCAGCAGCTTCAAAGTAGCGGTTTTTAGAGAGACCCAGTACTTC
TRBV5-5	NA	NA	TRBJ1-5	CASSWGRPQGNQPQHF	TGTGCCAGCAGCTGGGGCAGGCCGCAGGGGAATCAGCCCCAGCATTTT
TRBV5-1	few	TRBD1	TRBJ2-2	CATSQGAATGELFF	TGCGCCACTTCCCAGGGGGCGGCCACCGGGGAGCTGTTTTTT
TRBV27	NA	TRBD1	TRBJ1-5	CASSLQGVSNQPQHF	TGTGCCAGCAGTCTACAGGGGGTGAGCAATCAGCCCCAGCATTTT
TRBV19	NA	TRBD2	TRBJ2-3	CASSIRFPREVGDTQYF	TGTGCCAGTAGTATAAGGTTTCCCCGGGAGGTAGGAGATACGCAGTATTTT
TRBV29-1	NA	NA	TRBJ2-7	CSVEAVASYEQYF	TGCAGCGTTGAAGCAGTAGCATCCTACGAGCAGTACTTC
TRBV5-1	NA	NA	TRBJ1-2	CASSLAGGREGYGYTF	TGCGCCAGCAGCTTGGCCGGCGGCAGGGAGGGCTATGGCTACACCTTC
TRBV5-1	once	NA	TRBJ2-7	CASRLSYEQYF	TGCGCCAGCCGCCTCAGCTACGAGCAGTACTTC
TRBV7-6	NA	NA	TRBJ1-1	CASSLKGGDTEAFF	TGTGCCAGCAGCTTAAAAGGGGGGGACACTGAAGCTTTCTTT
TRBV29-1	NA	TRBD1	TRBJ2-2	CSVVTSGTESTGELFF	TGCAGCGTTGTTACTTCCGGGACAGAATCCACCGGGGAGCTGTTTTTT
TRBV7-2	NA	TRBD1	TRBJ1-1	CASSSRQGSGTEAFF	TGTGCCAGCAGCTCTCGACAGGGCTCTGGGACTGAAGCTTTCTTT
TRBV5-5	NA	TRBD2	TRBJ2-1	CASSISGLAGGHEQFF	TGTGCCAGCAGCATATCGGGACTAGCGGGGGGCCATGAGCAGTTCTTC
TRBV4-3	NA	TRBD1	TRBJ1-2	CASSQDRGVDYGYTF	TGCGCCAGCAGCCAGGACAGGGGAGTGGACTATGGCTACACCTTC
TRBV10-3	NA	NA	TRBJ2-7	CAVLPDGAYEQYF	TGTGCCGTCCTACCGGACGGGGCCTACGAGCAGTACTTC
TRBV5-1	few	NA	TRBJ1-1	CASSVRQDWNTEAFF	TGCGCCAGCAGCGTACGACAGGATTGGAACACTGAAGCTTTCTTT
TRBV6-4	NA	NA	TRBJ2-3	CASRTTASTDTQYF	TGTGCCAGCAGAACGACAGCTAGCACAGATACGCAGTATTTT
TRBV2	NA	NA	TRBJ1-6	CASGRENSPLHF	TGTGCCAGCGGGAGGGAGAATTCACCCCTCCACTTT
TRBV4-1	NA	NA	TRBJ2-5	CASSPTQGTKETQYF	TGCGCCAGCAGCCCTACCCAGGGAACAAAAGAGACCCAGTACTTC
TRBV19	NA	TRBD2	TRBJ2-3	CASTRGGGATDTQYF	TGTGCCAGTACACGAGGCGGGGGGGCAACAGATACGCAGTATTTT
TRBV4-3	NA	NA	TRBJ2-3	CASSQDDRNTDTQYF	TGCGCCAGCAGCCAAGATGACAGAAACACAGATACGCAGTATTTT
TRBV7-2	NA	NA	TRBJ2-1	CASSPSGSLSYNEQFF	TGTGCCAGCAGCCCCAGTGGGAGTTTATCCTACAATGAGCAGTTCTTC
TRBV11-2	few	TRBD1	TRBJ2-2	CASSPGTGTTGELFF	TGTGCCAGCAGCCCCGGGACAGGGACCACCGGGGAGCTGTTTTTT
TRBV7-7	NA	NA	TRBJ2-7	CASSRADADKQYF	TGTGCTAGCAGCAGAGCAGACGCCGACAAGCAGTACTTC
TRBV11-2	few	NA	TRBJ2-5	CASSPRRPETQYF	TGTGCCAGCAGCCCCCGGAGACCGGAGACCCAGTACTTC
TRBV4-1	NA	NA	TRBJ2-7	CASSQVYNEQYF	TGCGCCAGCAGCCAAGTGTATAACGAGCAGTACTTC
TRBV29-1	NA	TRBD1	TRBJ1-2	CSVVSDRGRAYGYTF	TGCAGCGTTGTGTCTGACAGGGGTAGGGCCTATGGCTACACCTTC
TRBV27	few	TRBD1	TRBJ1-1	CASSFRGRGAEAFF	TGTGCCAGCAGTTTCAGGGGGCGCGGGGCTGAAGCTTTCTTT
TRBV4-2	NA	TRBD2	TRBJ2-2	CASSLGLAGAYGGELFF	TGTGCCAGCAGCTTGGGACTAGCGGGAGCTTATGGCGGGGAGCTGTTTTTT